The sequence of this T cell receptor (beta chain) was determined in a study of Ad26.COV2.S vaccination and SARS-CoV-2 variants. Overall study results and limits: Vaccine recipients had higher spike-specific TCR breadth than placebo recipients.

Data came from immunoSEQ multiplex PCR; TCRdb stores just in-frame clones and leaves some out. This sample has fewer than 800,000 clones, with 80% to 90% found just once. Only one count was recorded for this clone. Its specificity is not known. As for treatment: roughly 19 received Ad26.COV2.S at low or high dose, single or two shots; five or six received placebo; per-sample allocation not given. Collection of samples fell on day 63 after the first vaccine or placebo injection. The receptor was isolated from a person aged 18-65 years who received the Ad26.COV2.S COVID-19 vaccine or a placebo. The sequences come from peripheral blood, collected in a trial of Ad26.COV2.S vaccine versus placebo.

The CDR3 sequence: CSVTFTGTGAEKLFF. As DNA, the CDR3 is TGCAGCGTTACATTTACGGGGACAGGGGCCGAAAAACTGTTTTTT. The chain carries TRBV29-1 and TRBJ1-4; TRBD1 agrees at 10 bases. The CDR3 runs 15 residues. J was trimmed by 8 bases and V by 5 bases; bases with no gene match: 11. Germline lookup yields CDR1 SQVTM and CDR2 ANQGSEA. Filled out from reference TRBV29-1 and TRBJ1-4, the complete variable domain reads SAVISQKPSRDICQRGTSLTIQCQVDSQVTMMFWYRQQPGQSLTLIATANQGSEATYESGFVIDKFPISRPNLTFSTLTVSNMSPEDSSIYLCSVTFTGTGAEKLFFGSGTQLSVL.